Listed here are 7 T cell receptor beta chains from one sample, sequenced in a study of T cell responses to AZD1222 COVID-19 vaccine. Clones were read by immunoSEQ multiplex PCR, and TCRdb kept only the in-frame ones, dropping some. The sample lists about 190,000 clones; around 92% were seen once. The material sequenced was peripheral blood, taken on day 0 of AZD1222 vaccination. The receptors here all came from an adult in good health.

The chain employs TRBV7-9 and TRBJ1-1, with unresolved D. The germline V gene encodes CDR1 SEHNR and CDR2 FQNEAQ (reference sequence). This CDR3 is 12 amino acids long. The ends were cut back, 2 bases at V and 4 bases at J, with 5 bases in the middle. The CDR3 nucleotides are TGTGCCAGCAGCTTACCGGGCACTGAAGCTTTCTTT. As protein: CASSLPGTEAFF.

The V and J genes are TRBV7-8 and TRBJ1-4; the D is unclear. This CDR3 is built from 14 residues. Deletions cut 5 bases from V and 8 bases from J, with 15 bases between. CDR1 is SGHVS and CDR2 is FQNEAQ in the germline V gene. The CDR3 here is CASSPSGIREKLFF. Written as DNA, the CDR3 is TGTGCCAGCAGCCCCTCGGGCATACGAGAAAAACTGTTTTTT.

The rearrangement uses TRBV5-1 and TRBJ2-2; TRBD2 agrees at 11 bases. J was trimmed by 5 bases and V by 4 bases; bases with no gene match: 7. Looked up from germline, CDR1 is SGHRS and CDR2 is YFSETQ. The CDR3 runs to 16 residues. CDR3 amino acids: CASSPRSGGATGELFF. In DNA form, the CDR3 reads TGCGCCAGCAGCCCTCGTAGCGGGGGGGCAACCGGGGAGCTGTTTTTT.

The CDR3 DNA is TGTGCCAGCTCACCACAGGCGTACACCGGGGAGCTGTTTTTT. Its protein product is CASSPQAYTGELFF. The gene calls are TRBV18 and TRBJ2-2; D unresolved. Germline V CDR1 and CDR2: KGHSH, LQKENI. Trimming cost V 1 base and J 3 bases, with 6 bases left between them. This CDR3 spans 14 amino acids.

The CDR3 is CASRMQGHNEQFF. CDR3 in DNA: TGTGCCAGCAGAATGCAAGGGCACAATGAGCAGTTCTTC. The chain combines TRBV6-5 with TRBJ2-1; D unclear. CDR1 and CDR2 (germline): MNHEY, SVGAGI. This CDR3 is built from 13 residues. V shed 6 bases and J shed 5 bases, with 11 bases lying between them.

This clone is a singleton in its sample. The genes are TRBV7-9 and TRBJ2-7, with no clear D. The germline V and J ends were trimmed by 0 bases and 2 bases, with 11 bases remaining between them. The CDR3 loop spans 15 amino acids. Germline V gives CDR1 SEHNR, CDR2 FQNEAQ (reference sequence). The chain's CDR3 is CASSLAGRAPYEQYF. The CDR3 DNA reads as TGTGCCAGCAGCTTAGCCGGTCGGGCTCCCTACGAGCAGTACTTC.

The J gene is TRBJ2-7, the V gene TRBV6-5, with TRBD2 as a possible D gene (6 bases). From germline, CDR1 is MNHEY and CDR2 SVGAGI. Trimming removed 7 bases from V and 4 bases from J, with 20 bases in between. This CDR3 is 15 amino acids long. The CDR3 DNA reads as TGTGCCAGCACCCCTACCAGGGACTTCCCTTACGAGCAGTACTTC. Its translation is CASTPTRDFPYEQYF.